The T cell receptor (beta chain) described here comes from a study of shared clonotypes between healthy human individuals. V gave up 4 bases and J gave up 2 bases, with 19 bases separating them. There are 17 residues in the CDR3. Germline V lookup: CDR1 SGHRS, CDR2 YFSETQ. The donor cohort consisted entirely of Caucasian adults residing in Nashville, Tennessee. Evenly divided among several immunoSEQ plates was the genomic DNA of each subset. Profiled with immunoSEQ multiplex PCR; TCRdb holds only in-frame clones, not every one. This table holds some 470,000 clones, 60% to 85% found once. The receptor was derived from a woman aged 40 to 50 in good health. Some clones in this sample may be carry-over from other donors' samples. The chain has TRBV5-1 and TRBJ1-3, with D possibly being TRBD1 (5 bases). The sample was PBMCs. The CDR3 spells CASSDTWGVGTGNTIYF. DNA of the CDR3: TGCGCCAGCAGCGATACGTGGGGGGTCGGTACTGGAAACACCATATATTTT.